This passage covers 26 T cell receptor beta chains from one sample sequenced in a study of T cells in Graves' hyperthyroidism and ophthalmopathy. RNA transcripts gave rise to amplified TCR beta CDR3 regions. HTBI primers were employed in a first-round RT-PCR of the TCR CDR3. TCRdb processed the multiplex PCR reads anew with MiXCR; each CDR3 protein has one entry. The sample includes approximately 320,000 distinct CDR3 sequences, about 15% of them seen just once. Sequenced: blood. The source is a man aged 25 to 40 with Graves' hyperthyroidism.

This clonotype was seen a handful of times. The chain employs TRBV30 and TRBJ2-2; maybe TRBD1 (6 bases). V lost 5 bases to trimming and J lost 5 bases, with 15 bases between them. The germline V gene encodes CDR1 GTSNPN and CDR2 SVGIG (reference sequence). The CDR3 has 14 amino acids. The CDR3 bases are TGTGCCTGGGGTATGGGGGCTGGGACCGGGGAGCTGTTTTTT. Encoded protein: CAWGMGAGTGELFF.

This clonotype was detected many times. This chain joins TRBV12-3 or TRBV12-4 and TRBJ1-2; TRBD1 matches 9 bases. The CDR3 length is 14 residues. With 5 bases clipped from V and 8 bases from J, the junction kept 9 bases outside the gene matches. CDR3 sequence: CASSPGDRVRGYTF. The CDR3 DNA is TGTGCCAGCAGTCCGGGGGACAGGGTGAGAGGCTACACCTTC.

Notes on this clonotype: This may be a read error: a much more frequent sequence differs by one nucleotide. The chain couples TRBV6-2 or TRBV6-3 to TRBJ1-1, with TRBD1 matching over 10 bases. V shed 6 bases and J 4 bases; nucleotides not matched to a gene: 5. The CDR3 consists of 14 residues. Germline CDR1 reads MNHEY; CDR2 reads SVGEGT. The CDR3 protein is CASRPTGGGTEAFF. CDR3 bases: TGTGCCAGCAGACCGACAGGGGGCGGCACTGAAGCTTTCTTT.

This clonotype appeared a few times. The rearrangement links TRBV3-1 to TRBJ1-3; D possibly corresponds to TRBD1 (5 bases). The CDR3 is 14 residues long. Looked up from germline, CDR1 is LGHDT and CDR2 is YNNKEL (reference sequence). The V and J ends lost 8 bases and 3 bases respectively, with 14 bases between them. CDR3: CASARGSGGNTIYF. CDR3 nucleotide sequence: TGTGCCAGCGCAAGGGGAAGTGGTGGAAACACCATATATTTT.

This clonotype was seen at least ten times. The chain uses TRBV6-1 and TRBJ2-3; D might be TRBD1 or TRBD2, each matching 6 bases. The CDR3 contains 16 residues. Germline lookup yields CDR1 MNHNS and CDR2 SASEGT. Trimming took 6 bases from V and 1 from J, leaving 17 bases between them. The CDR3: CASSWRGRGRTDTQYF. The CDR3 region has the DNA TGTGCCAGCAGCTGGAGGGGCAGGGGCCGCACAGATACGCAGTATTTT.

The rearrangement links TRBV29-1 to TRBJ1-2, with TRBD1 matching 7 bases. The germline gives CDR1 SQVTM, CDR2 ANQGSEA. The CDR3 consists of 13 residues. V trimming: 5 bases; J trimming: 4 bases; junction bases outside the gene matches: 7. CDR3 protein: CSVRQGGVYGYTF. CDR3 DNA sequence: TGCAGCGTTCGACAGGGAGGAGTCTATGGCTACACCTTC.

This clonotype appeared a few times. This chain uses TRBV11-3 with TRBJ1-4, with D uncertain. Trimming removed 4 bases at V and 7 bases at J, with 16 bases between. Germline CDR1 and CDR2: SGHNT and YENEEA. The CDR3 is 15 residues long. CDR3 in amino acids: CASSSSSTLVEKLFF. CDR3 coding DNA: TGTGCCAGCAGCTCTAGTAGCACCCTCGTTGAAAAACTGTTTTTT.

CDR3 loop: CASSFPDREKTEAFF. The CDR3 DNA reads as TGTGCCAGCAGCTTCCCCGACAGGGAGAAAACTGAAGCTTTCTTT. The rearrangement joins TRBV7-9 to TRBJ1-1, with TRBD1 identical over 7 bases. Germline V gene sequence: CDR1 SEHNR, CDR2 FQNEAQ (reference sequence). The junction had 9 bases not matched to a gene; V was cut back by 3 bases and J by 5 bases. The CDR3 is made up of 15 amino acids.

The chain has TRBV24-1 and TRBJ2-3; D possibly corresponds to TRBD2 (6 bases). V shed 4 bases and J shed 4 bases, with 11 bases lying between them. This CDR3 region has 14 residues. CDR1 is KGHDR and CDR2 is SFDVKD in the germline V gene. CDR3 nucleotide sequence: TGTGCCACCAGTGACCGACTAGTAGCAGATACGCAGTATTTT. This encodes CATSDRLVADTQYF.

This clonotype appeared a few times. This chain connects TRBV7-9 to TRBJ2-7, with D tentatively TRBD1 (6 bases). Trimming pared 11 bases from V and 5 bases from J, leaving 16 bases between. Germline CDR1 SEHNR, CDR2 FQNEAQ (reference sequence). The CDR3 is 12 amino acids. CDR3 sequence: CASRAGAHEQYF. The CDR3 coding sequence is TGTGCCTCCCGGGCAGGGGCCCACGAGCAGTACTTC.

This clonotype has at least ten counts. This chain links TRBV2 with TRBJ2-7; unclear D gene. V was shortened by 5 bases and J by 3 bases, with 20 bases between the two germline ends. Germline CDR1 and CDR2: SNHLY and FYNNEI. CDR3 length equals 16 residues. DNA for the CDR3: TGTGCCAGCAGTCCCCTTTTCCATATCCGTGGCTACGAGCAGTACTTC. This sequence encodes CASSPLFHIRGYEQYF.

The sample holds a few counts of this clonotype. The CDR3 DNA follows: TGTGCCAGCTCACTTCACGGGACAGAGAACACCGGGGAGCTGTTTTTT. This encodes CASSLHGTENTGELFF. The chain recombines TRBV18 with TRBJ2-2; 7 bases agree with TRBD1. This CDR3 spans 16 amino acids. V lost 4 bases, J lost 1 base, and 6 bases stayed unmatched. Per the germline V gene, CDR1 is KGHSH and CDR2 is LQKENI.

V usage is TRBV18 and J usage is TRBJ2-3; D uncertain. CDR3 length equals 15 residues. CDR1 and CDR2 (germline): KGHSH, LQKENI. V was shortened by 2 bases and J by 4 bases, with 13 bases between the two germline ends. Written as DNA, the CDR3 is TGTGCCAGCTCACCAGAAGGATCTCTTCCAGATACGCAGTATTTT. Its translation is CASSPEGSLPDTQYF. The full variable domain, rest sourced from reference TRBV18 and TRBJ2-3, is NAGVMQNPRHLVRRRGQEARLRCSPMKGHSHVYWYRQLPEEGLKFMVYLQKENIIDESGMPKERFSAEFPKEGPSILRIQQVVRGDSAAYFCASSPEGSLPDTQYFGPGTRLTVL.

The chain joins TRBV3-1 to TRBJ2-1; D might be TRBD1 or TRBD2, each matching 5 bases. Looked up from germline, CDR1 is LGHDT and CDR2 is YNNKEL (reference sequence). CDR3 length: 15 residues. Trimming left V 3 bases short and J 8 bases short, with 17 bases between. The CDR3 DNA reads TGTGCCAGCAGCCAGGCCGGGACCGCCGGCGATGAGCAGTTCTTC. Translated: CASSQAGTAGDEQFF.

The chain uses TRBV2 and TRBJ2-3; D gene ambiguous. V was shortened by 4 bases and J by 4 bases, with 6 bases between the two germline ends. This CDR3 contains 12 residues. The germline CDR1 and CDR2 sequences are SNHLY and FYNNEI. CDR3 sequence (DNA): TGTGCCAGCAGTGCAGACGCAGATACGCAGTATTTT. It codes for CASSADADTQYF.

This clonotype has at least ten counts. For the CDR3, the DNA is TGTGCCAGCAGCACGACTGGCTACGAGCAGTACTTC. It yields the protein CASSTTGYEQYF. The chain employs TRBV6-1 and TRBJ2-7; D is unclear. This CDR3 spans 12 amino acids. CDR1 and CDR2 (germline): MNHNS, SASEGT. V was pared by 6 bases and J by 3 bases, with 9 bases between.

This clonotype has a count of ten or more. The chain employs TRBV28 and TRBJ2-7; tentative D call: TRBD2 (6 bases). Trimming pared 7 bases from V and 7 bases from J, leaving 26 bases between. Germline-derived CDR1 and CDR2 are MDHEN and SYDVKM. CDR3 size: 16 residues. CDR3 bases: TGTGCCAGCACCTCCCCCGGGGTAGCGGCAGAGGAAGAGCAGTACTTC. Translating gives CASTSPGVAAEEEQYF.

This clonotype came up a few times. CDR3 loop: CASFIGLNQPQHF. CDR3 DNA: TGTGCCAGCTTCATAGGGCTTAATCAGCCCCAGCATTTT. The V call is TRBV18, the J call TRBJ1-5, with D uncertain. This CDR3 region has 13 residues. Germline CDR1 is KGHSH and CDR2 is LQKENI. V lost 7 bases and J 4 bases, leaving 11 bases between the germline ends.

This clonotype was recorded at least ten times. The chain couples TRBV20-1 to TRBJ1-1; D remains unclear. This CDR3 contains 14 residues. Germline V lookup: CDR1 DFQATT, CDR2 SNEGSKA (reference sequence). Deletions cut 0 bases from V and 2 bases from J, with 10 bases between. CDR3 residues: CSAREYSFNTEAFF. The CDR3 DNA is TGCAGTGCTAGAGAGTACAGCTTTAACACTGAAGCTTTCTTT.

This clonotype has more than one count but fewer than ten. This sequence joins TRBV29-1 and TRBJ2-7; 7 bases fit TRBD1. The J segment lost 4 bases and the V segment lost 7 bases, leaving 4 bases of the junction unmatched. The CDR3 covers 11 residues. Germline V CDR1 and CDR2: SQVTM, ANQGSEA. Here the CDR3 DNA reads TGCAGCGGGGCGACAGGGTACGAGCAGTACTTC. It specifies CSGATGYEQYF.

A few counts support this clonotype. This chain joins TRBV5-4 and TRBJ1-2, with D perhaps TRBD1 (5 bases). The CDR3 runs 14 residues. The germline V and J ends were trimmed by 0 bases and 7 bases, with 13 bases remaining between them. Germline CDR1 SGHNT, CDR2 YYREEE (reference sequence). For the CDR3, the DNA is TGTGCCAGCAGCTTGGGGACAAACAGTCGTGGCTACACCTTC. This codes for CASSLGTNSRGYTF.

This clonotype has more than one count but fewer than ten. The chain employs TRBV29-1 and TRBJ2-1, with 9 bases that match TRBD1. CDR1 SQVTM and CDR2 ANQGSEA come from the germline V gene. The CDR3 runs to 12 residues. After removal of 7 bases from V and 10 bases from J, the junction contained 8 bases not matched to a gene. The CDR3: CSARGQGNEQFF. CDR3 bases: TGCAGCGCTAGGGGACAGGGTAACGAGCAGTTCTTC.

This clonotype has more than one count but fewer than ten. The rearrangement joins TRBV6-5 to TRBJ2-5, with D possibly TRBD2 on 5 matching bases. Germline CDR1 reads MNHEY; CDR2 reads SVGAGI. This CDR3 spans 15 amino acids. V gave up 2 bases and J gave up 5 bases, with 15 bases separating them. The CDR3 is CASSYRGSKRETQYF. CDR3 DNA: TGTGCCAGCAGTTACCGAGGGTCGAAGAGGGAGACCCAGTACTTC.

As concerns this clonotype: A junction end diverges from the germline sequence, so it may reflect a read error. The rearrangement links TRBV7-7 to TRBJ2-7, with D uncertain. In germline, CDR1 is SSHAT, CDR2 FNYEAQ (reference sequence). The CDR3 consists of 15 residues. CDR3 amino acids: CASSLGGPGEYEQYF. The DNA for the CDR3 is TGTGCTAGCAGCTTAGGTGGTCCAGGAGAGTACGAGCAGTACTTC.

The chain has TRBV4-1 and TRBJ2-4; D may be TRBD1 (6 bases). Between the trimmed V and J ends, which lost 3 bases and 1 base, there was a span of 13 bases. Germline CDR1 reads MGHRA; CDR2 reads YSYEKL. The CDR3 consists of 16 residues. CDR3 nucleotide sequence: TGCGCCAGCAGCCACCGAACAGGGTCGGCCAAAAACATTCAGTACTTC. It is translated as CASSHRTGSAKNIQYF.

This clonotype occurred many times. Sequence at one end of the junction differs from germline and may be a read error. The V call is TRBV2, the J call TRBJ2-5; 8 nucleotides agree with TRBD1. This CDR3 region has 15 residues. Per the germline V gene, CDR1 is SNHLY and CDR2 is FYNNEI. CDR3 nucleotide sequence: TGTGCCAGCAGGCTTATAGGACAGGGTGACGGCCCAACGCACTTC. Its translation is CASRLIGQGDGPTHF.